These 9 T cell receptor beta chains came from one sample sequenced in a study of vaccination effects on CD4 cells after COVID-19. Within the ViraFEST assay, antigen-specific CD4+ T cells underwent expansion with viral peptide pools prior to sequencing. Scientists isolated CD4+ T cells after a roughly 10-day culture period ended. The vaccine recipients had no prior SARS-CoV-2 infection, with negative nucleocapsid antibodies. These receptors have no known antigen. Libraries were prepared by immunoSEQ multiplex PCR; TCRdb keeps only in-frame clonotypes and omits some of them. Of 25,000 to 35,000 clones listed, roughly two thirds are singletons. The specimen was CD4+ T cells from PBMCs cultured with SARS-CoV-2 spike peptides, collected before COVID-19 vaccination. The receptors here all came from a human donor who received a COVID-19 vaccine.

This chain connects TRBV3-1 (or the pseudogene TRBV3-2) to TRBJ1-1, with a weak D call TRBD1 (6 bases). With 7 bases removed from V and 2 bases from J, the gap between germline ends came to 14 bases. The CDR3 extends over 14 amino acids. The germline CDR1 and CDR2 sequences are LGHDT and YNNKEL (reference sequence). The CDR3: CASTLGGPNTEAFF. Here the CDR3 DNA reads TGTGCCAGCACCCTGGGGGGGCCCAACACTGAAGCTTTCTTT.

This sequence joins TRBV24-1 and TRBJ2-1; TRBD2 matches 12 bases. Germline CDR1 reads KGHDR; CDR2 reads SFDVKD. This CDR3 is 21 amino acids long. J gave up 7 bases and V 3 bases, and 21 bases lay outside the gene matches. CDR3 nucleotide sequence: TGTGCCACCAGTGATAGTAAGGGGGCGCATAGCGGACTAGCGGGATCGAATGAGCAGTTCTTC. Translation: CATSDSKGAHSGLAGSNEQFF.

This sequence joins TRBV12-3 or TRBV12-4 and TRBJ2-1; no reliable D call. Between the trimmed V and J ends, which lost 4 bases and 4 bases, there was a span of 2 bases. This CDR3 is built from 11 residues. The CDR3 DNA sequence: TGTGCCAGCAGTTCTTACAATGAGCAGTTCTTC. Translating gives CASSSYNEQFF.

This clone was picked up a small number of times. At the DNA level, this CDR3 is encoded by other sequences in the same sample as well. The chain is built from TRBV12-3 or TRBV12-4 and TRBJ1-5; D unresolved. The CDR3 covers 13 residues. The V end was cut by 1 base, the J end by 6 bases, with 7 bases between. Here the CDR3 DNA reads TGTGCCAGCAGTTTAGGTTCAGGTCAGCCCCAGCATTTT. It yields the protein CASSLGSGQPQHF.

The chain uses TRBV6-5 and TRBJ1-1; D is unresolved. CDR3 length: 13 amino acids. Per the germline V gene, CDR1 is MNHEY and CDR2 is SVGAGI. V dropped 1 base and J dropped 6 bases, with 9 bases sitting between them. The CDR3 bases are TGTGCCAGCAGTTACTTAGGAATGGCTGAAGCTTTCTTT. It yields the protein CASSYLGMAEAFF.

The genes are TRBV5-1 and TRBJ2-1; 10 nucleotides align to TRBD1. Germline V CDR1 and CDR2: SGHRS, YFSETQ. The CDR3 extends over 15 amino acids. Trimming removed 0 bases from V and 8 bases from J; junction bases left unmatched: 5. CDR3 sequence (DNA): TGCGCCAGCAGCTTGGGACAGGGGGCTGGAGATGAGCAGTTCTTC. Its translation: CASSLGQGAGDEQFF.

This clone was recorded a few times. CDR3 DNA: TGTGCCAGCACGAGACAGGATACTAACTATGGCTACACCTTC. It is translated as CASTRQDTNYGYTF. The J gene is TRBJ1-2, the V gene TRBV11-2, with D possibly TRBD1 on 6 matching bases. The germline CDR1 and CDR2 sequences are SGHAT and FQNNGV. Between the trimmed V and J ends, which lost 7 bases and 0 bases, there was a span of 12 bases. The length of the CDR3 is 14 residues.

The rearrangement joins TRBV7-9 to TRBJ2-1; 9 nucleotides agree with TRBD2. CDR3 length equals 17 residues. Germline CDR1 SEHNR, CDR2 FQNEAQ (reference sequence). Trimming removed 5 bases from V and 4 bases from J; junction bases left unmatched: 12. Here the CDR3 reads CASSRPHGRGGYNEQFF. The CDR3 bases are TGTGCCAGCAGCAGGCCGCATGGGCGGGGGGGATACAATGAGCAGTTCTTC. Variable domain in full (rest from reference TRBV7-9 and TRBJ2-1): DTGVSQNPRHKITKRGQNVTFRCDPISEHNRLYWYRQTLGQGPEFLTYFQNEAQLEKSRLLSDRFSAERPKGSFSTLEIQRTEQGDSAMYLCASSRPHGRGGYNEQFFGPGTRLTVL.

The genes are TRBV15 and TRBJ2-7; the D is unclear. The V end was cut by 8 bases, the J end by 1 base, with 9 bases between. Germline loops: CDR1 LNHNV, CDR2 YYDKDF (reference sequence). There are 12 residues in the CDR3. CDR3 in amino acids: CATSKGSYEQYF. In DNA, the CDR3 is TGTGCCACCTCGAAAGGGTCCTACGAGCAGTACTTC.